This T cell receptor beta chain was recorded in a study of radiotherapy plus CTLA-4 blockade in lung cancer. About the research overall: Overall, around 19% of patients showed an objective response, while about 29% attained disease control. Notes on the study in general: Early blood T cell clone dynamics reportedly forecast response best, with interferon-beta.

CDR1 SGHNT and CDR2 YYREEE come from the germline V gene (reference sequence). Trimming took off 1 base at V and 7 bases at J, with 15 bases between the two ends. This CDR3 has 14 residues. TCRdb keeps only in-frame clones here, not all; method: immunoSEQ multiplex PCR. The table includes around 120,000 clones, 65% to 85% detected once. Concerning this clone itself: Its antigen is undetermined.

This specimen was peripheral blood, taken from a patient treated with radiotherapy plus ipilimumab. This TCR derives from a human donor with non-small cell lung cancer who had a partial response to radiotherapy plus ipilimumab. This chain connects TRBV5-4 to TRBJ2-7, with D possibly matching TRBD2 (5 bases). The CDR3 reads CASSLNSDSREQYF. CDR3 sequence (DNA): TGTGCCAGCAGCTTGAACTCGGACTCTAGGGAGCAGTACTTC.